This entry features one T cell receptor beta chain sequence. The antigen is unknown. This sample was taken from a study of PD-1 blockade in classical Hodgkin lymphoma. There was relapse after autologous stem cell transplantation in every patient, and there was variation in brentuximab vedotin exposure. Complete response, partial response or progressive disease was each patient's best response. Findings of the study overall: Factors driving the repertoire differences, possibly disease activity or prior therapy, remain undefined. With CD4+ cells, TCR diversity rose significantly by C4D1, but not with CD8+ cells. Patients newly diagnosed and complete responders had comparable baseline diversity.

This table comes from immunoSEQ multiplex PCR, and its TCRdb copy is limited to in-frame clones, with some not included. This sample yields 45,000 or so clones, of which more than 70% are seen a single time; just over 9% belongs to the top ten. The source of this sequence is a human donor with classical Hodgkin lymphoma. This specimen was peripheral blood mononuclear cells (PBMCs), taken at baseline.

CDR3 sequence reads: CASTTDRTLERTEAFF. Here the CDR3 DNA reads TGTGCCAGCACTACGGACAGGACCCTAGAACGAACTGAAGCTTTCTTT. The chain joins TRBV28 to TRBJ1-1; 7 nucleotides match TRBD1. Germline V lookup: CDR1 MDHEN, CDR2 SYDVKM. CDR3 size: 16 residues. The V and J ends lost 7 bases and 5 bases, in that order; junction bases with no gene match: 16.